This TCR beta chain was retrieved from a study of Ad26.COV2.S vaccination and SARS-CoV-2 variants. Libraries were prepared by immunoSEQ multiplex PCR; TCRdb keeps only in-frame clonotypes and omits some of them. Counted here are over 250,000 clones, around 87% occurring once; the ten biggest clones make up under 4%. The CDR3 runs to 11 residues. From germline, CDR1 is SGDLS and CDR2 YYNGEE. Comment on this clone: The junction departs from the called germline gene at one end, perhaps through a read error.

Indicated treatment: some 20 received Ad26.COV2.S at low or high dose, single or two shots; roughly five received placebo; per-sample allocation not given. Samples analyzed were those drawn on day 63 after the first vaccine or placebo injection. The sequencing used peripheral blood, collected in a trial of Ad26.COV2.S vaccine versus placebo. V usage is TRBV9 and J usage is TRBJ2-1; maybe TRBD2 (5 bases). The sequence was obtained from a person between 18 and 65 years old who received the Ad26.COV2.S COVID-19 vaccine or a placebo. CDR3 protein: CASSSGRRIVF. The CDR3, as DNA: TGTGCCAGCAGCTCCGGACGGAGGATTGTCTTC. Supplemented by reference TRBV9 and TRBJ2-1, the full variable domain reads DSGVTQTPKHLITATGQRVTLRCSPRSGDLSVYWYQQSLDQGLQFLIQYYNGEERAKGNILERFSAQQFPDLHSELNLSSLELGDSALYFCASSSGRRIVFGPGTRLTVL.